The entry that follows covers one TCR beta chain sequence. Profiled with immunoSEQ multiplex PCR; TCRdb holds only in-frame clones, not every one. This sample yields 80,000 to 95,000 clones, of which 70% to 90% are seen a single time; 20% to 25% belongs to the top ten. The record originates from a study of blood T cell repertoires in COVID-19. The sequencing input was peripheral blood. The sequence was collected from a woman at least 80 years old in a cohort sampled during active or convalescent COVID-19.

The CDR3 DNA is TGTGCCAGTACCCTCTCATCCGGGGGGTCCGATGAGCAGTTCTTC. Its translation is CASTLSSGGSDEQFF. V gene TRBV19 combines with J gene TRBJ2-1, with TRBD2 matching 7 bases. The ends lost 7 bases at V and 8 bases at J; junction bases unmatched: 14. Germline V CDR1 and CDR2: LNHDA, SQIVND (reference sequence). There are 15 residues in the CDR3.